These T cell receptor beta chains were read from a single sample in a study of CD8 T cells in ankylosing spondylitis. TCRdb reprocessed the 5' RACE reads with MiXCR, giving one entry per CDR3 protein. This table holds about 440,000 distinct CDR3 sequences, 15% to 20% found once. Sequenced: blood, either unsorted or a sorted T cell fraction (not recorded which). These receptors came from a male donor with ankylosing spondylitis. The conserved cysteine and the conserved F or W are not part of the CDR3 here. Each record gives: clone size, CDR3 length, D gene, J gene, V gene, CDR3 protein. A D gene is named only where the DNA matches it firmly. Not all rows give a size; the values are once, few, many and, for expanded clones, a class.

few	14	TRBD1	TRBJ2-7	TRBV5-1	ASSYRGQGESDEQY
many	11	.	TRBJ1-2	TRBV12-3/TRBV12-4	ASSLGPGHGYT
few	12	.	TRBJ2-5	TRBV5-1	ASSLLTGQETQY
many	11	.	TRBJ2-7	TRBV20-1	SAIAENYYEQY
.	12	.	TRBJ2-3	TRBV5-1	ASSRSTGTDTQY
few	12	.	TRBJ2-2	TRBV6-2/TRBV6-3	ASSYLRGAGELF
.	13	.	TRBJ2-7	TRBV7-9	ASSNRERALWEQY
few	13	.	TRBJ2-7	TRBV5-1	ASAEGRPTYYEQY
.	15	TRBD1	TRBJ1-6	TRBV4-2	ASSQAPLDRPNSPLH
.	16	TRBD2	TRBJ2-7	TRBV5-1	ASSLGLAGGLSSYEQY
few	14	.	TRBJ2-7	TRBV12-3/TRBV12-4	ASSPSVWGSSYEQY
few	9	.	TRBJ2-5	TRBV20-1	SDGLKETQY
many	13	.	TRBJ2-5	TRBV5-1	ASSIGTSVGETQY
.	12	.	TRBJ2-6	TRBV20-1	SARDGTAPYVLT
.	14	TRBD1	TRBJ1-6	TRBV20-1	SAREQGAYENSPLH
.	13	TRBD2	TRBJ2-3	TRBV20-1	SAMGLAGPTDTQY
.	11	TRBD1	TRBJ1-1	TRBV19	ASSIRGDAEAF
.	9	.	TRBJ1-1	TRBV3-1	ASSQGGEAF
few	12	.	TRBJ1-1	TRBV7-8	ASSVTDTNTEAF
.	10	.	TRBJ1-1	TRBV11-2	ASGRQNTEAF
few	12	.	TRBJ2-1	TRBV10-3	ASQGVGGVHEQF
few	10	.	TRBJ2-7	TRBV7-9	ASSLEFSEQY
few	13	.	TRBJ2-2	TRBV28	ASARRGFSPGELF
.	12	.	TRBJ2-2	TRBV10-3	AISDVPDTGELF
few	13	.	TRBJ1-2	TRBV6-1	ASGTESRLYYGYT
few	14	TRBD1	TRBJ1-1	TRBV27	ASSLSIGTGNTEAF
.	12	TRBD2	TRBJ2-1	TRBV12-3/TRBV12-4	ASRASGGLTEQF
.	12	TRBD1	TRBJ2-7	TRBV6-1	ASSRTGGSDEQY
many	14	TRBD2	TRBJ2-1	TRBV10-2	ASSSSTSGGLNEQF
.	13	TRBD2	TRBJ2-7	TRBV12-3/TRBV12-4	ASTLTSGTPNEQY
many	15	TRBD1	TRBJ1-6	TRBV10-3	AISQTGQGDYNSPLH
few	10	.	TRBJ2-7	TRBV27	ASSSRMGEQY
few	13	TRBD2	TRBJ2-3	TRBV29-1	SVEGAGGGTDTQY
many	13	TRBD2	TRBJ2-3	TRBV7-2	ASSFSGRGSDTQY
.	12	.	TRBJ1-1	TRBV7-9	ASSLGPQNTEAF
.	12	TRBD2	TRBJ2-1	TRBV27	ASSPAGALSEQF
many	11	.	TRBJ1-2	TRBV5-1	ASSLEARISYT
.	15	TRBD1	TRBJ1-4	TRBV5-5	ASSLYGTGATNEKLF
many	18	TRBD2	TRBJ2-2	TRBV7-8	ASSLKATTSGRAATGELF
.	12	.	TRBJ1-1	TRBV7-9	ASSSSSGFSEAF
.	17	TRBD2	TRBJ2-1	TRBV11-2	ASSERLAGGLGSYNEQF
few	16	.	TRBJ2-1	TRBV7-7	ASSPGTLSHRGSNEQF
few	13	TRBD2	TRBJ2-2	TRBV4-2	ASSQPTSSGGELF
.	12	.	TRBJ2-5	TRBV7-2	ASSLRSLEETQY
.	14	TRBD2	TRBJ2-1	TRBV14	ASSQVAGMGVNEQF
.	14	.	TRBJ2-2	TRBV6-1	ASRPTRQGNTGELF
.	11	.	TRBJ2-1	TRBV20-1	SASPSFHNEQF
.	12	.	TRBJ1-1	TRBV12-3/TRBV12-4	ASSLDGQDTEAF
.	12	TRBD1	TRBJ2-2	TRBV6-1	ASTPGTGTGELF